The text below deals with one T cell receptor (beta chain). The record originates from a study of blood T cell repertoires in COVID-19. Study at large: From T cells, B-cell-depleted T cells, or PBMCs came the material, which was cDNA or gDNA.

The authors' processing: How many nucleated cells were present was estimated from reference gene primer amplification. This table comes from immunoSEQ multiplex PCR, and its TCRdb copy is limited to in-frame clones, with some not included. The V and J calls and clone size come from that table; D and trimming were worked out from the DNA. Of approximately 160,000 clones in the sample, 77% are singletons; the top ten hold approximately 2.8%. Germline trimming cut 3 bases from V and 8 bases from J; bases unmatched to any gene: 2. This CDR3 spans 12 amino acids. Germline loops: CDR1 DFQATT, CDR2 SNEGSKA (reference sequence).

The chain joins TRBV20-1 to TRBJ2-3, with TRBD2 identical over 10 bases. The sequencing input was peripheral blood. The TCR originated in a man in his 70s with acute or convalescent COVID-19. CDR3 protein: CSASPSGSTQYF. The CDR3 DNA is TGCAGTGCTAGTCCTAGCGGGAGTACGCAGTATTTT.